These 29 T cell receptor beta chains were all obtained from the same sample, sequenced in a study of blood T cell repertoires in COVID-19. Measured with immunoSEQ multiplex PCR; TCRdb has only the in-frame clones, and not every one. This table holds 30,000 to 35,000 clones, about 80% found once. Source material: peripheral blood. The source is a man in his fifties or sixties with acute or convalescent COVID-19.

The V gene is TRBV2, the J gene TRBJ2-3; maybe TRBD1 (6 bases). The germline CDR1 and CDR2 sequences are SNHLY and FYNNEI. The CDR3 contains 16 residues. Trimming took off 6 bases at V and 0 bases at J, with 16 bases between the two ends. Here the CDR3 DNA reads TGTGCCAGCAGCGCAGCTACAGGGCAGAGCACAGATACGCAGTATTTT. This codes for CASSAATGQSTDTQYF.

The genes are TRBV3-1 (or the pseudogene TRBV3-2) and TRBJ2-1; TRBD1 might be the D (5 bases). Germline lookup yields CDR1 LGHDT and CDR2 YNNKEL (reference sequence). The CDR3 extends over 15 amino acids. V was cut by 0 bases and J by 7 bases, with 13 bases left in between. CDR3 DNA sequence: TGTGCCAGCAGCCAAGATGCCGCCAGGGCTAATGAGCAGTTCTTC. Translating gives CASSQDAARANEQFF.

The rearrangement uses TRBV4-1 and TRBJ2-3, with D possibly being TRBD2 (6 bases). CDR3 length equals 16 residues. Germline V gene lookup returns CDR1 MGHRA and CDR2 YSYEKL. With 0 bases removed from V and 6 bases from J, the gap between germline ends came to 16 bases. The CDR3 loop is CASSQDRASELDTQYF. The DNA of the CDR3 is TGCGCCAGCAGCCAAGATCGGGCTAGCGAGCTGGATACGCAGTATTTT.

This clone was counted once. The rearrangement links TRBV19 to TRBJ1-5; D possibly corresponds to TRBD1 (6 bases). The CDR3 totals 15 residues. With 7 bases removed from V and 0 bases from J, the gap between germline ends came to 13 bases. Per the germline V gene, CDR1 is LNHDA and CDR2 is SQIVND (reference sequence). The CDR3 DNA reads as TGTGCCAGTACCACAGGACAGTATAGCAATCAGCCCCAGCATTTT. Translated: CASTTGQYSNQPQHF.

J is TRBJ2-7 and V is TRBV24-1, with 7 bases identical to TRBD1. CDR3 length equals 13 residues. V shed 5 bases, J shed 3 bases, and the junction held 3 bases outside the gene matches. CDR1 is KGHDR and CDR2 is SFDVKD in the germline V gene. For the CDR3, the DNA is TGTGCCACCAGTGTGGCAGGGGGCTACGAGCAGTACTTC. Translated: CATSVAGGYEQYF.

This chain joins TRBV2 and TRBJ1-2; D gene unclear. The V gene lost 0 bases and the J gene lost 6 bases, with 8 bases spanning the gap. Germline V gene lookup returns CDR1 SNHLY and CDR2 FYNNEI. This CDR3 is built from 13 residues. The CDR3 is CASSEAVADGYTF. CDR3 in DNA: TGTGCCAGCAGTGAAGCAGTGGCAGATGGCTACACCTTC.

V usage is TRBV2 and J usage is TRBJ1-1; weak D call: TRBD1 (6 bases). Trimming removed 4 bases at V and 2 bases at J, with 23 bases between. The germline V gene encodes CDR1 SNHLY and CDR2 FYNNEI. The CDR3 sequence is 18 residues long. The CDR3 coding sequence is TGTGCCAGCAGTGTGTACTGGGGGCAGGGGACTATTAACACTGAAGCTTTCTTT. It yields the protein CASSVYWGQGTINTEAFF. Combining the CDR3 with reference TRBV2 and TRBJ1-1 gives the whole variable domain EPEVTQTPSHQVTQMGQEVILRCVPISNHLYFYWYRQILGQKVEFLVSFYNNEISEKSEIFDDQFSVERPDGSNFTLKIRSTKLEDSAMYFCASSVYWGQGTINTEAFFGQGTRLTVV.

The CDR3 region has the DNA TGTGCCAGCTCACGGGGGACTAGCGGGGTCGATGAGCAGTTCTTC. Translation: CASSRGTSGVDEQFF. V usage is TRBV18 and J usage is TRBJ2-1, with 13 bases that match TRBD2. The CDR3 is 15 amino acids. CDR1 is KGHSH, CDR2 LQKENI, per germline. V gave up 4 bases and J gave up 8 bases; unmatched junction bases: 5.

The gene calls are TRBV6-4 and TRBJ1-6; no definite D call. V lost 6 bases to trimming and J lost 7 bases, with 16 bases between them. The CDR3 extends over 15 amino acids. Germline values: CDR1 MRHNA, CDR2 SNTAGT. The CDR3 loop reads CASSSELGANSPLHF. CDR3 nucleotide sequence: TGTGCCAGCAGCTCCGAGCTAGGTGCCAATTCACCCCTCCACTTT.

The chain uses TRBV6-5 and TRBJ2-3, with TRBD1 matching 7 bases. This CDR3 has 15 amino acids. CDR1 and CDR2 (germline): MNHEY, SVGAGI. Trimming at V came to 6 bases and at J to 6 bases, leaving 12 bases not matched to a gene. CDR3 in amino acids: CASSVTAGGLDTQYF. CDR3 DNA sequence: TGTGCCAGCAGCGTCACGGCAGGGGGTCTGGATACGCAGTATTTT.

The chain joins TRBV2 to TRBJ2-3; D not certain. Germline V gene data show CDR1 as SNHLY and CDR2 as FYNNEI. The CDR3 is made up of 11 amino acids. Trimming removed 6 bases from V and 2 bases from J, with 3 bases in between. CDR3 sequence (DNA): TGTGCCAGCAGGTACACAGATACGCAGTATTTT. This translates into CASRYTDTQYF.

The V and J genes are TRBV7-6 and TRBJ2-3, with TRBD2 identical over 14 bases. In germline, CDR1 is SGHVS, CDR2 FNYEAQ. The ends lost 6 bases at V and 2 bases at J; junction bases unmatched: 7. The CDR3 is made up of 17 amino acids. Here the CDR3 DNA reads TGTGCCAGCAGTTCCCGACTAGCGGGGGGGCCCACAGATACGCAGTATTTT. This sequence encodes CASSSRLAGGPTDTQYF.

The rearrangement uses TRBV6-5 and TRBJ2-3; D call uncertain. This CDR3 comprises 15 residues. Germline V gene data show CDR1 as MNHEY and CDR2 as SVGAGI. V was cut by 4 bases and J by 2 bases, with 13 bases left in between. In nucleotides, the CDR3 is TGTGCCAGCAGTTCCGGAGCCGCGGACACAGATACGCAGTATTTT. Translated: CASSSGAADTDTQYF.

The CDR3 nucleotides are TGCAGCGTTGTATCCGGACAGGTCACCGGGGAGCTGTTTTTT. Protein: CSVVSGQVTGELFF. This chain connects TRBV29-1 to TRBJ2-2, with TRBD1 matching over 7 bases. Germline CDR1 reads SQVTM; CDR2 reads ANQGSEA. Trimming removed 4 bases from V and 4 bases from J; junction bases left unmatched: 6. This CDR3 comprises 14 residues.

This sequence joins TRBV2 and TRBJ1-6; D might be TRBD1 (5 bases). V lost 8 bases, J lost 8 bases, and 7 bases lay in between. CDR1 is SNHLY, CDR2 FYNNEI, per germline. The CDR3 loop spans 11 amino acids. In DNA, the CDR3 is TGTGCCAGCTCCAGGGATTCACCCCTCCACTTT. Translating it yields CASSRDSPLHF.

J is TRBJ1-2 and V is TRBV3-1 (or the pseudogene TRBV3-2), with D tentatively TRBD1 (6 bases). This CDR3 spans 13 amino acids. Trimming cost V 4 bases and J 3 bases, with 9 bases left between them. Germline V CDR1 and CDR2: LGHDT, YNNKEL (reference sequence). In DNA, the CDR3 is TGTGCCAGCAGCCGGGACATAGACTATGGCTACACCTTC. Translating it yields CASSRDIDYGYTF.

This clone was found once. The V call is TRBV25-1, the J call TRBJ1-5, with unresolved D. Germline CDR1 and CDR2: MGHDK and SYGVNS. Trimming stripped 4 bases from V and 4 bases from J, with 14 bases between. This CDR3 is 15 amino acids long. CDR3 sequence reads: CASSGRSEENQPQHF. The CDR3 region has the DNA TGTGCCAGCAGTGGACGTAGCGAGGAAAATCAGCCCCAGCATTTT.

CDR3 DNA: TGCGCCAGCAGCCCCCGACAGAGACTAGCCAAAAACATTCAGTACTTC. The encoded protein is CASSPRQRLAKNIQYF. The chain carries TRBV5-1 and TRBJ2-4; D is perhaps TRBD1 (5 bases). Germline CDR1 reads SGHRS; CDR2 reads YFSETQ. The V end lost 4 bases, the J end lost 0 bases, and 14 bases lay between the germline ends. The length of the CDR3 is 16 residues. The full variable domain, in which reference TRBV5-1 and TRBJ2-4 provide the parts outside the CDR3, is KAGVTQTPRYLIKTRGQQVTLSCSPISGHRSVSWYQQTPGQGLQFLFEYFSETQRNKGNFPGRFSGRQFSNSRSEMNVSTLELGDSALYLCASSPRQRLAKNIQYFGAGTRLSVL.

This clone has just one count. The DNA for the CDR3 is TGTGCCAGCAGTTCACGACCGGGGGGCACCGGGGAGCTGTTTTTT. Its translation is CASSSRPGGTGELFF. V is TRBV11-3 and J is TRBJ2-2, with 7 bases fitting TRBD2. This CDR3 comprises 15 residues. The germline V gene encodes CDR1 SGHNT and CDR2 YENEEA. V dropped 6 bases and J dropped 4; count of bases not matched to a gene: 8.

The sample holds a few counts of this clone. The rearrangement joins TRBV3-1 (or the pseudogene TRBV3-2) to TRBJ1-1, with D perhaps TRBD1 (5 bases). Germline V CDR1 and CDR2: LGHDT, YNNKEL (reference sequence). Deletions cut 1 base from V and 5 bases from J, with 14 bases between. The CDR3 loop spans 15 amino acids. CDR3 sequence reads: CASSQAGGEWTEAFF. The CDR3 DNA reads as TGTGCCAGCAGCCAAGCTGGGGGGGAGTGGACTGAAGCTTTCTTT.

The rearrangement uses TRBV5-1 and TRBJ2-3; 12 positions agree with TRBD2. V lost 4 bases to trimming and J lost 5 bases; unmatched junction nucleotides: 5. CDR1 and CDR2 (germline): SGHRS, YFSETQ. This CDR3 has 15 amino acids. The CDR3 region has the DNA TGCGCCAGCAGCACCGGACTAGCGGGGATAGATACGCAGTATTTT. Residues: CASSTGLAGIDTQYF.

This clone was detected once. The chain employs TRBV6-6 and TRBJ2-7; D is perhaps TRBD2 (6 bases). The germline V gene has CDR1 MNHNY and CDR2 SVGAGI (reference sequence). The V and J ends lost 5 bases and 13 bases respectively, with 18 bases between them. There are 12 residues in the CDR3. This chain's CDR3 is CASSMGGPAAYF. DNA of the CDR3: TGTGCCAGCAGTATGGGGGGACCCGCCGCATACTTC.

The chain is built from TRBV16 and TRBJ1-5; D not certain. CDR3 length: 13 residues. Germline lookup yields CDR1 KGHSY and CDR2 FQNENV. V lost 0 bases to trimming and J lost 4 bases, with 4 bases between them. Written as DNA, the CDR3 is TGTGCCAGCAGCCAATCGAGGAATCAGCCCCAGCATTTT. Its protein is CASSQSRNQPQHF.

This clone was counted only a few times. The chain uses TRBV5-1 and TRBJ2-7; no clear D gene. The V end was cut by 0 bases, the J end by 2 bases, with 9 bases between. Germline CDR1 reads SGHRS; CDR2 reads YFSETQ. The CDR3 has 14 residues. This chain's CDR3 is CASSLGGPTYEQYF. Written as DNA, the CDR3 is TGCGCCAGCAGCTTGGGTGGCCCGACCTACGAGCAGTACTTC.

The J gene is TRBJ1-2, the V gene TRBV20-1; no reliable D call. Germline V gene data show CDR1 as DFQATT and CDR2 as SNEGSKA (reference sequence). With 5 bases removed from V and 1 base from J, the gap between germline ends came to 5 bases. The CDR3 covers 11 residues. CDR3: CSAPGNYGYTF. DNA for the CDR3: TGCAGTGCTCCCGGTAACTATGGCTACACCTTC.

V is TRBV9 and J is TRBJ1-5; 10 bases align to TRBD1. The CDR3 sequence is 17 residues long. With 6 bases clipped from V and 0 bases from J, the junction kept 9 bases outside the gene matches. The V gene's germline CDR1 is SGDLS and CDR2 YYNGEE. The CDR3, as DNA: TGTGCCAGCATCCTTGACAGGGGGCTGAGTAGCAATCAGCCCCAGCATTTT. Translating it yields CASILDRGLSSNQPQHF.

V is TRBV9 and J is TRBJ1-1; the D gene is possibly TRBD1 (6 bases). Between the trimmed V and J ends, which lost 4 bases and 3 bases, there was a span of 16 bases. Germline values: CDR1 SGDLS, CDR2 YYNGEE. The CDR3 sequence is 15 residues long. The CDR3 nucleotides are TGTGCCAGCAGCTCCTACAGGGCGGGGGACACTGAAGCTTTCTTT. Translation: CASSSYRAGDTEAFF.

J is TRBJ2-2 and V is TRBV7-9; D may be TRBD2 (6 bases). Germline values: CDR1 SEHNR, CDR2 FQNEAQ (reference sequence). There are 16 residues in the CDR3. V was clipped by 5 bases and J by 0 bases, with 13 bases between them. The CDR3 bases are TGTGCCAGCAGCCCCCCGGAGGGACCGAACACCGGGGAGCTGTTTTTT. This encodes CASSPPEGPNTGELFF.

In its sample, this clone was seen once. The CDR3 here is CASSSTGIGTEAFF. The CDR3 coding sequence is TGCGCCAGCAGCTCAACAGGGATTGGGACTGAAGCTTTCTTT. This sequence joins TRBV5-1 and TRBJ1-1, with D possibly TRBD1 on 6 matching bases. V was trimmed by 3 bases and J by 5 bases, leaving 14 bases between them. This CDR3 contains 14 residues. In germline, CDR1 is SGHRS, CDR2 YFSETQ.